A selection of T cell receptor beta chains follows, all from one sample in a study of CD8 T cells in Susac syndrome. TCRdb called the immunoSEQ multiplex PCR reads again in MiXCR, with one record for every CDR3 protein. Of 200,000 or so distinct CDR3 sequences in the sample, roughly 96% were seen once. Sequencing was carried out using CD4+ T cells from PBMCs. The receptors were sampled from a human donor with multiple sclerosis. CDR3s include the opening cysteine and the closing phenylalanine or tryptophan. The D gene is left open where the match is weak. Size is stated for part of the rows, as once, few or many counts, or as a class when the clone is expanded.

v_call: TRBV10-3; cdr3_length: 16; j_call: TRBJ2-6; d_call: .; clone_size: .; cdr3_aa: CAITGQLFSGANVLTF; cdr3_nt: TGTGCCATCACCGGACAGCTATTCTCTGGGGCCAACGTCCTGACTTTC
v_call: TRBV20-1; cdr3_length: 14; j_call: TRBJ2-6; d_call: .; clone_size: .; cdr3_aa: CSARDAGGANVLTF; cdr3_nt: TGCAGTGCTAGAGATGCCGGTGGGGCCAACGTCCTGACTTTC
v_call: TRBV5-1; cdr3_length: 13; j_call: TRBJ1-1; d_call: .; clone_size: .; cdr3_aa: CASSSNINTEAFF; cdr3_nt: TGCGCCAGCAGCTCGAACATTAACACTGAAGCTTTCTTT
v_call: TRBV27; cdr3_length: 13; j_call: TRBJ2-3; d_call: .; clone_size: .; cdr3_aa: CASSLRKRDTQYF; cdr3_nt: TGTGCCAGCAGTCTTAGAAAGCGGGATACGCAGTATTTT
v_call: TRBV23-1; cdr3_length: 12; j_call: TRBJ1-2; d_call: .; clone_size: .; cdr3_aa: CASSQGKNGYTF; cdr3_nt: TGCGCCAGCAGTCAGGGTAAGAATGGCTACACCTTC
v_call: TRBV12-3/TRBV12-4; cdr3_length: 17; j_call: TRBJ1-5; d_call: .; clone_size: once; cdr3_aa: CASSLNSRPVGNQPQHF; cdr3_nt: TGTGCCAGCAGTTTAAACTCGCGGCCTGTGGGCAATCAGCCCCAGCATTTT
v_call: TRBV11-2; cdr3_length: 13; j_call: TRBJ2-5; d_call: TRBD2; clone_size: .; cdr3_aa: CASSQPSGETQYF; cdr3_nt: TGTGCCAGCAGTCAACCTAGCGGAGAGACCCAGTACTTC
v_call: TRBV3-1; cdr3_length: 15; j_call: TRBJ2-7; d_call: .; clone_size: .; cdr3_aa: CASSQVPDTTYEQYF; cdr3_nt: TGTGCCAGCAGCCAAGTTCCAGACACGACTTACGAGCAGTACTTC
v_call: TRBV12-3/TRBV12-4; cdr3_length: 12; j_call: TRBJ1-5; d_call: .; clone_size: .; cdr3_aa: CASSLAEQPQHF; cdr3_nt: TGTGCCAGCAGTTTAGCGGAACAGCCCCAGCATTTT
v_call: TRBV7-9; cdr3_length: 16; j_call: TRBJ1-1; d_call: TRBD1; clone_size: .; cdr3_aa: CASSLLPGQMNTEAFF; cdr3_nt: TGTGCCAGCAGCCTATTGCCGGGACAGATGAACACTGAAGCTTTCTTT
v_call: TRBV20-1; cdr3_length: 14; j_call: TRBJ2-3; d_call: .; clone_size: .; cdr3_aa: CSAREFTSTDTQYF; cdr3_nt: TGCAGTGCTAGAGAGTTCACCAGCACAGATACGCAGTATTTT
v_call: TRBV5-6; cdr3_length: 15; j_call: TRBJ2-3; d_call: TRBD2; clone_size: once; cdr3_aa: CASSFIAGGPDTQYF; cdr3_nt: TGTGCCAGCAGCTTCATAGCGGGAGGGCCCGATACGCAGTATTTT
v_call: TRBV5-4; cdr3_length: 13; j_call: TRBJ1-5; d_call: .; clone_size: .; cdr3_aa: CASSLGSNQPQHF; cdr3_nt: TGTGCCAGCAGCTTGGGTAGCAATCAGCCCCAGCATTTT
v_call: TRBV20-1; cdr3_length: 15; j_call: TRBJ1-1; d_call: TRBD1; clone_size: .; cdr3_aa: CSARDRVRGETEAFF; cdr3_nt: TGCAGTGCTAGAGATAGAGTCAGGGGGGAAACTGAAGCTTTCTTT
v_call: TRBV3-1; cdr3_length: 14; j_call: TRBJ2-3; d_call: .; clone_size: .; cdr3_aa: CASSQTAAPDTQYF; cdr3_nt: TGTGCCAGCAGCCAGACGGCGGCCCCAGATACGCAGTATTTT
v_call: TRBV5-1; cdr3_length: 15; j_call: TRBJ2-3; d_call: TRBD2; clone_size: .; cdr3_aa: CASSGTSGSTDTQYF; cdr3_nt: TGCGCCAGCAGCGGTACTAGCGGGAGCACAGATACGCAGTATTTT
v_call: TRBV5-1; cdr3_length: 13; j_call: TRBJ2-7; d_call: .; clone_size: .; cdr3_aa: CASGGGQSYEQYF; cdr3_nt: TGCGCCAGCGGGGGGGGACAATCCTACGAGCAGTACTTC
v_call: TRBV2; cdr3_length: 15; j_call: TRBJ1-5; d_call: TRBD1; clone_size: .; cdr3_aa: CASRAGTGGGQPQHF; cdr3_nt: TGTGCCAGCAGGGCCGGGACAGGGGGCGGACAGCCCCAGCATTTT
v_call: TRBV18; cdr3_length: 16; j_call: TRBJ2-5; d_call: .; clone_size: .; cdr3_aa: CASSPQLARGGETQYF; cdr3_nt: TGTGCCAGCTCACCACAGTTGGCCAGGGGAGGAGAGACCCAGTACTTC
v_call: TRBV4-1; cdr3_length: 15; j_call: TRBJ2-2; d_call: .; clone_size: .; cdr3_aa: CASSQELTVSGELFF; cdr3_nt: TGCGCCAGCAGCCAAGAACTCACCGTGTCCGGGGAGCTGTTTTTT
v_call: TRBV29-1; cdr3_length: 13; j_call: TRBJ2-3; d_call: .; clone_size: .; cdr3_aa: CSVGSPGGNTQYF; cdr3_nt: TGCAGCGTTGGTTCCCCTGGAGGGAATACGCAGTATTTT
v_call: TRBV19; cdr3_length: 14; j_call: TRBJ2-1; d_call: .; clone_size: few; cdr3_aa: CASSKESSYNEQFF; cdr3_nt: TGTGCCAGTAGTAAAGAAAGCTCCTACAATGAGCAGTTCTTC
v_call: TRBV15; cdr3_length: 15; j_call: TRBJ2-2; d_call: .; clone_size: .; cdr3_aa: CATSRDSEATGELFF; cdr3_nt: TGTGCCACCAGCAGAGACAGTGAGGCGACCGGGGAGCTGTTTTTT
v_call: TRBV6-6; cdr3_length: 12; j_call: TRBJ2-7; d_call: .; clone_size: .; cdr3_aa: CASSPGGPEQYF; cdr3_nt: TGTGCCAGCAGCCCCGGCGGGCCCGAGCAGTACTTC
v_call: TRBV15; cdr3_length: 16; j_call: TRBJ2-7; d_call: .; clone_size: .; cdr3_aa: CATSSATLTRSYEQYF; cdr3_nt: TGTGCCACCAGCAGTGCAACTCTCACCCGATCCTACGAGCAGTACTTC
v_call: TRBV18; cdr3_length: 14; j_call: TRBJ1-1; d_call: .; clone_size: .; cdr3_aa: CASSLLVLNTEAFF; cdr3_nt: TGTGCCAGCTCACTTCTTGTCCTGAACACTGAAGCTTTCTTT
v_call: TRBV27; cdr3_length: 13; j_call: TRBJ2-7; d_call: .; clone_size: .; cdr3_aa: CASSASMFYEQYF; cdr3_nt: TGTGCCAGCAGCGCCTCTATGTTCTACGAGCAGTACTTC
v_call: TRBV30; cdr3_length: 14; j_call: TRBJ2-2; d_call: .; clone_size: .; cdr3_aa: CAWSVRAHTGELFF; cdr3_nt: TGTGCCTGGAGTGTACGGGCCCACACCGGGGAGCTGTTTTTT
v_call: TRBV20-1; cdr3_length: 16; j_call: TRBJ2-1; d_call: TRBD2; clone_size: .; cdr3_aa: CSARAVGTSGRNEQFF; cdr3_nt: TGCAGTGCTAGAGCAGTTGGGACTAGCGGGAGGAATGAGCAGTTCTTC
v_call: TRBV7-2; cdr3_length: 12; j_call: TRBJ2-7; d_call: .; clone_size: .; cdr3_aa: CASSFLLAEQYF; cdr3_nt: TGTGCCAGCAGCTTTCTCCTCGCAGAGCAGTACTTC
v_call: TRBV30; cdr3_length: 12; j_call: TRBJ1-5; d_call: .; clone_size: .; cdr3_aa: CAWAGMGQPQHF; cdr3_nt: TGTGCCTGGGCAGGGATGGGTCAGCCCCAGCATTTT
v_call: TRBV2; cdr3_length: 13; j_call: TRBJ1-6; d_call: TRBD1; clone_size: .; cdr3_aa: CARGQGTNSPLHF; cdr3_nt: TGTGCCAGGGGACAGGGGACTAATTCACCCCTCCACTTT
v_call: TRBV6-5; cdr3_length: 13; j_call: TRBJ1-5; d_call: .; clone_size: .; cdr3_aa: CASSYGHSSPQHF; cdr3_nt: TGTGCCAGCAGTTACGGCCACTCGTCGCCCCAGCATTTT
v_call: TRBV20-1; cdr3_length: 12; j_call: TRBJ1-4; d_call: .; clone_size: .; cdr3_aa: CSASPLREKLFF; cdr3_nt: TGCAGTGCTAGTCCACTGCGGGAAAAACTGTTTTTT
v_call: TRBV12-3/TRBV12-4; cdr3_length: 17; j_call: TRBJ2-7; d_call: TRBD2; clone_size: .; cdr3_aa: CASSRGGLAGGPREQYF; cdr3_nt: TGTGCCAGCAGTCGGGGTGGGCTAGCGGGAGGGCCACGCGAGCAGTACTTC
v_call: TRBV30; cdr3_length: 11; j_call: TRBJ2-1; d_call: .; clone_size: .; cdr3_aa: CAWSDRREQFF; cdr3_nt: TGTGCCTGGAGTGATAGGAGAGAGCAGTTCTTC
v_call: TRBV7-2; cdr3_length: 14; j_call: TRBJ2-3; d_call: .; clone_size: .; cdr3_aa: CASGLSNGFNTQYF; cdr3_nt: TGTGCCAGCGGTCTCTCTAACGGGTTTAATACGCAGTATTTT
v_call: TRBV6-2/TRBV6-3; cdr3_length: 15; j_call: TRBJ2-1; d_call: .; clone_size: .; cdr3_aa: CASSPWRTDYNEQFF; cdr3_nt: TGTGCCAGCTCACCTTGGAGGACGGACTACAATGAGCAGTTCTTC
v_call: TRBV12-3/TRBV12-4; cdr3_length: 12; j_call: TRBJ2-7; d_call: .; clone_size: .; cdr3_aa: CASSFRQNEQYF; cdr3_nt: TGTGCCAGCAGTTTCCGGCAGAACGAGCAGTACTTC
v_call: TRBV3-1; cdr3_length: 15; j_call: TRBJ2-1; d_call: TRBD1; clone_size: .; cdr3_aa: CASRRGQGNHNEQFF; cdr3_nt: TGTGCCAGCAGGCGTGGACAGGGCAACCACAATGAGCAGTTCTTC
v_call: TRBV5-1; cdr3_length: 13; j_call: TRBJ1-2; d_call: TRBD1; clone_size: .; cdr3_aa: CASRKQGSYGYTF; cdr3_nt: TGCGCCAGCAGAAAACAGGGGAGCTATGGCTACACCTTC
v_call: TRBV27; cdr3_length: 14; j_call: TRBJ2-7; d_call: .; clone_size: once; cdr3_aa: CATQPAGRIYEQYF; cdr3_nt: TGTGCCACTCAGCCGGCCGGTCGGATATACGAGCAGTACTTC
v_call: TRBV30; cdr3_length: 14; j_call: TRBJ1-5; d_call: TRBD1; clone_size: .; cdr3_aa: CAWSGQGARQPQHF; cdr3_nt: TGTGCCTGGAGTGGACAGGGGGCGCGTCAGCCCCAGCATTTT
v_call: TRBV2; cdr3_length: 14; j_call: TRBJ1-1; d_call: .; clone_size: .; cdr3_aa: CASTLMDWNTEAFF; cdr3_nt: TGTGCCAGCACCCTGATGGACTGGAACACTGAAGCTTTCTTT
v_call: TRBV24-1; cdr3_length: 11; j_call: TRBJ2-1; d_call: .; clone_size: .; cdr3_aa: CATSESRLQFF; cdr3_nt: TGTGCCACCAGTGAGTCGAGGTTGCAGTTCTTC
v_call: TRBV3-1; cdr3_length: 13; j_call: TRBJ1-5; d_call: .; clone_size: .; cdr3_aa: CASSRESNQPQHF; cdr3_nt: TGTGCCAGCAGCCGGGAGAGCAATCAGCCCCAGCATTTT
v_call: TRBV3-1; cdr3_length: 16; j_call: TRBJ2-7; d_call: TRBD2; clone_size: .; cdr3_aa: CASSKTSGFTPYEQYF; cdr3_nt: TGTGCCAGCAGCAAGACTAGCGGGTTTACACCCTACGAGCAGTACTTC
v_call: TRBV12-3/TRBV12-4; cdr3_length: 13; j_call: TRBJ1-1; d_call: .; clone_size: .; cdr3_aa: CASSFTANTEAFF; cdr3_nt: TGTGCCAGCAGTTTCACAGCGAACACTGAAGCTTTCTTT
v_call: TRBV24-1; cdr3_length: 13; j_call: TRBJ2-5; d_call: .; clone_size: .; cdr3_aa: CATSRLGQETQYF; cdr3_nt: TGTGCCACCTCCAGATTGGGCCAAGAGACCCAGTACTTC
v_call: TRBV18; cdr3_length: 11; j_call: TRBJ2-7; d_call: .; clone_size: .; cdr3_aa: CASSPPGEQYF; cdr3_nt: TGTGCCAGCTCACCCCCAGGGGAGCAGTACTTC
v_call: TRBV30; cdr3_length: 14; j_call: TRBJ2-5; d_call: .; clone_size: .; cdr3_aa: CAWVRGDGQETQYF; cdr3_nt: TGTGCCTGGGTCAGGGGGGACGGTCAAGAGACCCAGTACTTC
v_call: TRBV5-1; cdr3_length: 15; j_call: TRBJ2-1; d_call: .; clone_size: .; cdr3_aa: CASSITGYSYNEQFF; cdr3_nt: TGCGCCAGCAGCATTACAGGTTACTCCTACAATGAGCAGTTCTTC
v_call: TRBV20-1; cdr3_length: 14; j_call: TRBJ2-1; d_call: TRBD2; clone_size: once; cdr3_aa: CSALRAGDYNEQFF; cdr3_nt: TGCAGTGCCCTCCGGGCGGGAGATTACAATGAGCAGTTCTTC
v_call: TRBV18; cdr3_length: 19; j_call: TRBJ2-3; d_call: .; clone_size: once; cdr3_aa: CASSPPGGTSTSSTDTQYF; cdr3_nt: TGTGCCAGCTCACCACCCGGCGGGACAAGTACTTCTAGCACAGATACGCAGTATTTT
v_call: TRBV29-1; cdr3_length: 15; j_call: TRBJ2-7; d_call: TRBD1; clone_size: .; cdr3_aa: CSVSGGEGGFHEQYF; cdr3_nt: TGCAGCGTTTCAGGGGGCGAGGGGGGCTTCCACGAGCAGTACTTC
v_call: TRBV29-1; cdr3_length: 15; j_call: TRBJ1-1; d_call: .; clone_size: .; cdr3_aa: CSGFPFGMGSTEAFF; cdr3_nt: TGCAGCGGATTTCCCTTCGGGATGGGTTCCACTGAAGCTTTCTTT
v_call: TRBV6-5; cdr3_length: 17; j_call: TRBJ2-3; d_call: .; clone_size: once; cdr3_aa: CASSYDAHGGFTDTQYF; cdr3_nt: TGTGCCAGCAGTTATGACGCACACGGGGGATTCACAGATACGCAGTATTTT
v_call: TRBV6-5; cdr3_length: 12; j_call: TRBJ1-1; d_call: TRBD1; clone_size: .; cdr3_aa: CASSPQGVEAFF; cdr3_nt: TGTGCCAGCAGTCCCCAGGGGGTCGAAGCTTTCTTT
v_call: TRBV7-2; cdr3_length: 15; j_call: TRBJ2-1; d_call: TRBD1; clone_size: .; cdr3_aa: CASSLDRGPVNEQFF; cdr3_nt: TGTGCCAGCAGCCTCGACAGGGGACCGGTCAATGAGCAGTTCTTC
v_call: TRBV30; cdr3_length: 13; j_call: TRBJ1-5; d_call: .; clone_size: .; cdr3_aa: CAWATQGDQPQHF; cdr3_nt: TGTGCCTGGGCGACACAGGGAGATCAGCCCCAGCATTTT